This T cell receptor (beta chain) is drawn from a study of radiotherapy plus CTLA-4 blockade in lung cancer. Study results and limitations: Tumor-origin TCR clones grew in blood after radiotherapy plus ipilimumab.

Measured with immunoSEQ multiplex PCR; TCRdb has only the in-frame clones, and not every one. Here the sample spans fewer than 140,000 clones, approximately 81% being singletons. This clone was detected only once. As yet, its antigen is unknown. The CDR3 runs to 13 residues. V lost 0 bases, J lost 1 base, and 2 bases lay in between. Per the germline V gene, CDR1 is SGHRS and CDR2 is YFSETQ. The chain links TRBV5-1 to TRBJ2-4; D ambiguous. The source was peripheral blood, collected from a patient treated with radiotherapy plus ipilimumab. The clonotype was recovered from a human donor with non-small cell lung cancer that progressed on radiotherapy plus ipilimumab. Some clones in this sample may be carry-over from other donors' samples. The CDR3 is CASSLAAKNIQYF. The CDR3 DNA sequence: TGCGCCAGCAGCTTGGCGGCCAAAAACATTCAGTACTTC.